A single sample gave rise to the 30 T cell receptor beta chains below, sequenced in a study of blood T cell repertoires in COVID-19. Data came from immunoSEQ multiplex PCR; TCRdb stores just in-frame clones and leaves some out. The sample consists of about 270,000 clones, approximately 90% of them appearing once. The sample taken for sequencing was PBMCs or T cells enriched from blood (not recorded which). The receptors originated from a woman between 18 and 29 years old who had recovered from COVID-19.

The gene calls are TRBV6-5 and TRBJ2-3; 8 nucleotides agree with TRBD2. CDR1 and CDR2 from the germline V gene are MNHEY and SVGAGI. J gave up 1 base and V 7 bases, and 4 bases lay outside the gene matches. The CDR3 covers 14 residues. CDR3 DNA sequence: TGTGCCAGCACGCGAGCGGGGGGCACAGATACGCAGTATTTT. Its translation: CASTRAGGTDTQYF.

The CDR3 sequence is CASSPQGRLGEQYF. DNA for the CDR3: TGTGCCAGCAGTCCCCAGGGAAGACTAGGCGAGCAGTACTTC. The genes are TRBV25-1 and TRBJ2-7; possibly TRBD2 for D (6 bases). V lost 5 bases, J lost 6 bases, and 17 bases lay in between. CDR3 length: 14 amino acids. The V gene's germline CDR1 is MGHDK and CDR2 SYGVNS.

The rearrangement links TRBV5-1 to TRBJ2-2; a weak D match, TRBD2 (6 bases). The CDR3 length is 15 residues. The V and J ends lost 2 bases and 3 bases respectively, with 11 bases between them. In germline, CDR1 is SGHRS, CDR2 YFSETQ. DNA for the CDR3: TGCGCCAGCAGCTTTGGGGGGAAAGACACCGGGGAGCTGTTTTTT. Encoded protein: CASSFGGKDTGELFF.

The chain is built from TRBV15 and TRBJ1-5; 12 positions match TRBD1. Germline values: CDR1 LNHNV, CDR2 YYDKDF (reference sequence). The CDR3 has 15 amino acids. With V trimmed by 4 bases and J by 7 bases, 5 bases remained unmatched. The CDR3 bases are TGTGCCACCAGCAACCTGGGACAGGGGGCCCAGCCCCAGCATTTT. It specifies CATSNLGQGAQPQHF.

The gene calls are TRBV2 and TRBJ1-1, with D maybe TRBD1 (6 bases). V was pared by 5 bases and J by 2 bases, with 9 bases between. This CDR3 comprises 13 residues. Germline V gene data show CDR1 as SNHLY and CDR2 as FYNNEI. The CDR3 loop is CASSLQGNTEAFF. CDR3 nucleotide sequence: TGTGCCAGCAGTTTACAGGGAAACACTGAAGCTTTCTTT.

The count of this clone is one. CDR3 bases: TGCAGCGTTGAAGATCTCGGGTGGCAGAATAGCAATCAGCCCCAGCATTTT. This gives the protein CSVEDLGWQNSNQPQHF. V usage is TRBV29-1 and J usage is TRBJ1-5; D remains unclear. Between the trimmed V and J ends, which lost 0 bases and 0 bases, there was a span of 15 bases. The length of the CDR3 is 17 residues. Germline lookup yields CDR1 SQVTM and CDR2 ANQGSEA.

In this sample, this clone turned up once. The rearrangement uses TRBV19 and TRBJ2-7; D may be TRBD1 (6 bases). Deletions cut 5 bases from V and 2 bases from J, with 13 bases between. CDR1 and CDR2 (germline): LNHDA, SQIVND (reference sequence). The CDR3 is made up of 14 amino acids. The CDR3 DNA is TGTGCCAGTAGTGTGGACAGCCCAACCTACGAGCAGTACTTC. It specifies CASSVDSPTYEQYF.

The V and J genes are TRBV19 and TRBJ2-1; D is unresolved. Germline V lookup: CDR1 LNHDA, CDR2 SQIVND (reference sequence). The CDR3 is made up of 11 amino acids. Trimming cost V 3 bases and J 10 bases, with 7 bases left between them. The DNA of the CDR3 is TGTGCCAGTAGTATCCCCCCGGAGCAGTTCTTC. Translated, it gives CASSIPPEQFF.

The gene calls are TRBV6-5 and TRBJ1-1, with TRBD1 matching 11 bases. Germline V lookup: CDR1 MNHEY, CDR2 SVGAGI. The V and J ends lost 6 bases and 5 bases, in that order; junction bases with no gene match: 8. The CDR3 is 15 residues long. CDR3 nucleotides: TGTGCCAGCAGCCGTGGACAGGGGGCAACGACTGAAGCTTTCTTT. Protein sequence: CASSRGQGATTEAFF.

The J gene is TRBJ2-7, the V gene TRBV30; D is unresolved. The CDR3 is made up of 12 amino acids. The V end was cut by 1 base, the J end by 0 bases, with 4 bases between. Germline CDR1 is GTSNPN and CDR2 is SVGIG (reference sequence). CDR3: CAWSASSYEQYF. The DNA of the CDR3 is TGTGCCTGGAGTGCGAGCTCCTACGAGCAGTACTTC.

The gene calls are TRBV28 and TRBJ2-5; 9 bases fit TRBD1. The CDR3 has 15 amino acids. Per the germline V gene, CDR1 is MDHEN and CDR2 is SYDVKM. Losses at the gene ends were 4 bases for V and 0 bases for J; bases not matched to a gene: 3. The chain's CDR3 is CASSSGTGYQETQYF. The CDR3 DNA reads TGTGCCAGCAGTTCTGGGACAGGGTACCAAGAGACCCAGTACTTC.

This clone was observed once. The genes are TRBV11-2 and TRBJ1-4, with TRBD1 identical over 7 bases. CDR1 and CDR2 (germline): SGHAT, FQNNGV. Trimming cost V 4 bases and J 6 bases; bases outside gene matches: 8. The length of the CDR3 is 15 residues. CDR3 nucleotide sequence: TGTGCCAGCAGCTGGGGGACCAGGGGGGATGAAAAACTGTTTTTT. Translated: CASSWGTRGDEKLFF.

This clone was picked up a small number of times. This chain connects TRBV19 to TRBJ1-6, with 7 bases lining up with TRBD1. The V gene end was trimmed by 10 bases and the J gene end by 10 bases; junction bases not matched to a gene: 10. This CDR3 spans 13 amino acids. The germline CDR1 and CDR2 sequences are LNHDA and SQIVND (reference sequence). In DNA form, the CDR3 reads TGTGCCACCCAAGAGACAGGGTGGTCACCCCTCCACTTT. It encodes CATQETGWSPLHF.

This clone came up many times. This chain uses TRBV2 with TRBJ1-6, with TRBD1 as a possible D gene (5 bases). The germline V and J ends were trimmed by 6 bases and 10 bases, with 22 bases remaining between them. Germline CDR1 reads SNHLY; CDR2 reads FYNNEI. This CDR3 has 16 amino acids. In DNA, the CDR3 is TGTGCCAGCAGGACCCGGGGGGTTAACCTTGGATCACCCCTCCACTTT. Protein: CASRTRGVNLGSPLHF.

The chain is built from TRBV10-3 and TRBJ1-2; possibly TRBD1 for D (6 bases). Per germline, CDR1 ENHRY and CDR2 SYGVKD. This CDR3 has 15 amino acids. With 0 bases removed from V and 3 bases from J, the gap between germline ends came to 11 bases. The CDR3 DNA reads as TGTGCCATCAGTGAGTCGGCGGGGGCCGACTATGGCTACACCTTC. Encoded protein: CAISESAGADYGYTF.

This clone was seen just once. This chain's CDR3 is CASSGGGAGYGYTF. In nucleotides, the CDR3 is TGTGCCAGCAGTGGGGGGGGCGCGGGCTATGGCTACACCTTC. The genes are TRBV25-1 and TRBJ1-2; possibly TRBD1 for D (6 bases). V gave up 4 bases and J gave up 4 bases, with 13 bases separating them. Germline V CDR1 and CDR2: MGHDK, SYGVNS. The CDR3 sequence is 14 residues long.

This clone was seen only once. The chain couples TRBV3-1 (or the pseudogene TRBV3-2) to TRBJ1-5, with D perhaps TRBD1 (6 bases). V lost 6 bases and J lost 3, with 12 bases in between. CDR1 is LGHDT, CDR2 YNNKEL, per germline (reference sequence). There are 14 residues in the CDR3. CDR3 DNA sequence: TGTGCCAGCAGTTTACAGGGTAACAATCAGCCCCAGCATTTT. This sequence encodes CASSLQGNNQPQHF.

The V and J genes are TRBV11-2 and TRBJ1-1; D remains ambiguous. The CDR3 totals 13 residues. V dropped 5 bases and J dropped 0 bases, with 7 bases sitting between them. Germline CDR1 SGHAT, CDR2 FQNNGV. The CDR3 loop reads CASSPLLNTEAFF. CDR3 coding DNA: TGTGCCAGCAGCCCACTCTTGAACACTGAAGCTTTCTTT.

The V call is TRBV7-2, the J call TRBJ1-1, with D perhaps matching TRBD1 (5 bases). The germline CDR1 and CDR2 sequences are SGHTA and FQGNSA. This CDR3 contains 13 residues. The V and J ends lost 5 bases and 6 bases respectively, with 13 bases between them. CDR3 in amino acids: CASSPPGGAEAFF. In DNA form, the CDR3 reads TGTGCCAGCAGCCCCCCTGGGGGGGCTGAAGCTTTCTTT.

The V gene is TRBV19, the J gene TRBJ1-5; a weak D match, TRBD1 (6 bases). From germline, CDR1 is LNHDA and CDR2 SQIVND (reference sequence). Trimming left V 2 bases short and J 7 bases short, with 18 bases between. The CDR3 extends over 16 amino acids. This chain's CDR3 is CASSIRSEGVGQPQHF. Here the CDR3 DNA reads TGTGCCAGTAGTATAAGGTCCGAGGGGGTGGGGCAGCCCCAGCATTTT.

Comment on this clone: An end of the junction does not agree with germline; a read error may underlie this. The chain recombines TRBV20-1 with TRBJ1-2; maybe TRBD1 (5 bases). Germline assignment: CDR1 DFQATT and CDR2 SNEGSKA (reference sequence). The CDR3 has 11 amino acids. The CDR3 coding sequence is TGCAGTGCTGGAGAGGGGCACGGCTACACCTTC. Translated: CSAGEGHGYTF.

The J gene is TRBJ1-2, the V gene TRBV27; 11 positions agree with TRBD1. The CDR3 spans 13 residues. From germline, CDR1 is MNHEY and CDR2 SMNVEV (reference sequence). V shed 5 bases, J shed 13 bases, and the junction held 9 bases outside the gene matches. CDR3 sequence: CASSPGQGAPCTF. CDR3 DNA: TGTGCCAGCAGTCCCGGACAGGGGGCGCCTTGCACCTTC.

The V and J genes are TRBV5-1 and TRBJ1-2; D gene unclear. In germline, CDR1 is SGHRS, CDR2 YFSETQ. V gave up 5 bases and J gave up 8 bases, with 13 bases separating them. The CDR3 has 12 residues. CDR3 sequence: CASSYQTGGYTF. CDR3 bases: TGCGCCAGCAGTTATCAGACGGGGGGCTACACCTTC.

V is TRBV7-6 and J is TRBJ2-1, with TRBD2 matching 8 bases. Germline V gene lookup returns CDR1 SGHVS and CDR2 FNYEAQ. This CDR3 is 18 amino acids long. V trimming: 5 bases; J trimming: 9 bases; junction bases outside the gene matches: 21. The CDR3 is CASSREAGGADNLVEQFF. CDR3 DNA: TGTGCCAGCAGCCGAGAAGCCGGGGGGGCCGATAACCTAGTTGAGCAGTTCTTC. The variable domain in full, with the rest retrieved from reference TRBV7-6 and TRBJ2-1, is GAGVSQSPRYKVTKRGQDVALRCDPISGHVSLYWYRQALGQGPEFLTYFNYEAQQDKSGLPNDRFSAERPEGSISTLTIQRTEQRDSAMYRCASSREAGGADNLVEQFFGPGTRLTVL.

The chain links TRBV28 to TRBJ2-7, with D hard to call. Trimming took off 6 bases at V and 0 bases at J, with 12 bases between the two ends. The CDR3 loop spans 14 amino acids. Per germline, CDR1 MDHEN and CDR2 SYDVKM. The CDR3 DNA sequence: TGTGCCAGCAGCTCCGACTGGAGCTCCTACGAGCAGTACTTC. Translation: CASSSDWSSYEQYF.

V usage is TRBV2 and J usage is TRBJ2-5; TRBD1 matches at 8 bases. V was clipped by 7 bases and J by 1 base; unmatched bases: 2. CDR1 and CDR2 (germline): SNHLY, FYNNEI. The CDR3 consists of 13 residues. The CDR3 nucleotides read TGTGCCAGCAAGACAGGGGCCCAAGAGACCCAGTACTTC. Translated, it gives CASKTGAQETQYF.

This rearrangement joins TRBV6-5 to TRBJ1-1; 8 nucleotides match TRBD1. After removal of 6 bases from V and 2 bases from J, the junction contained 5 bases not matched to a gene. The CDR3 is 14 residues long. From germline, CDR1 is MNHEY and CDR2 SVGAGI. CDR3 protein: CASRKQGGNTEAFF. Here the CDR3 DNA reads TGTGCCAGCAGGAAACAGGGGGGCAACACTGAAGCTTTCTTT.

The chain has TRBV5-1 and TRBJ2-3; D is ambiguous. The germline V gene encodes CDR1 SGHRS and CDR2 YFSETQ. CDR3 length: 14 residues. The V end was cut by 3 bases, the J end by 0 bases, with 8 bases between. CDR3 protein: CASSSTQSTDTQYF. The CDR3 DNA follows: TGCGCCAGCAGCTCCACCCAGAGCACAGATACGCAGTATTTT. The full variable domain, completed using reference TRBV5-1 and TRBJ2-3, is KAGVTQTPRYLIKTRGQQVTLSCSPISGHRSVSWYQQTPGQGLQFLFEYFSETQRNKGNFPGRFSGRQFSNSRSEMNVSTLELGDSALYLCASSSTQSTDTQYFGPGTRLTVL.

The chain combines TRBV3-1 (or the pseudogene TRBV3-2) with TRBJ2-2; 10 nucleotides align to TRBD1. Per the germline V gene, CDR1 is LGHDT and CDR2 is YNNKEL (reference sequence). This CDR3 region has 15 residues. The V segment lost 2 bases and the J segment 8 bases; nucleotides outside the gene matches: 5. The CDR3 loop reads CASSQRDRGRGELFF. The CDR3 DNA sequence: TGTGCCAGCAGCCAACGGGACAGGGGTCGTGGGGAGCTGTTTTTT.

The table lists this clone with a few counts. CDR3 region: CASTGHVDTGELFF. The CDR3 DNA reads TGTGCCAGCACGGGACATGTGGACACCGGGGAGCTGTTTTTT. This chain joins TRBV2 and TRBJ2-2; weak D call: TRBD1 (6 bases). The V end lost 7 bases, the J end lost 3 bases, and 12 bases lay between the germline ends. CDR3 length: 14 residues. Germline V gene lookup returns CDR1 SNHLY and CDR2 FYNNEI.